This TCR beta chain stems from a study of blood T cell repertoires in COVID-19. As for the study in general: Spain, Italy and the United States supplied samples that represented acute and convalescent COVID-19.

This CDR3 is built from 16 residues. V shed 4 bases and J 3 bases; nucleotides not matched to a gene: 5. The germline V gene has CDR1 SEHNR and CDR2 FQNEAQ (reference sequence). Clinical histories supplied by participants themselves formed the basis of cohort assignment. Recovered Cohort 3 donors showed two negative PCRs, clearance, or symptom resolution. In the authors' workflow: Reference gene primer amplification gave nucleated cell count estimates. Assay: immunoSEQ multiplex PCR; the TCRdb copy retains only in-frame clones and omits some. The V and J calls and clone size are taken from that table; D and trimming were inferred from the DNA. The sample carries about 380,000 clones, about 88% recorded once.

The rearrangement uses TRBV7-9 and TRBJ2-1, with TRBD2 matching over 11 bases. The origin of this receptor is a woman younger than 35 who had recovered from COVID-19. Sequenced sample: PBMCs or T cells enriched from blood (not recorded which). CDR3 residues: CASSSPGTSGYNEQFF. Here the CDR3 DNA reads TGTGCCAGCAGCTCTCCCGGGACTAGCGGCTACAATGAGCAGTTCTTC.